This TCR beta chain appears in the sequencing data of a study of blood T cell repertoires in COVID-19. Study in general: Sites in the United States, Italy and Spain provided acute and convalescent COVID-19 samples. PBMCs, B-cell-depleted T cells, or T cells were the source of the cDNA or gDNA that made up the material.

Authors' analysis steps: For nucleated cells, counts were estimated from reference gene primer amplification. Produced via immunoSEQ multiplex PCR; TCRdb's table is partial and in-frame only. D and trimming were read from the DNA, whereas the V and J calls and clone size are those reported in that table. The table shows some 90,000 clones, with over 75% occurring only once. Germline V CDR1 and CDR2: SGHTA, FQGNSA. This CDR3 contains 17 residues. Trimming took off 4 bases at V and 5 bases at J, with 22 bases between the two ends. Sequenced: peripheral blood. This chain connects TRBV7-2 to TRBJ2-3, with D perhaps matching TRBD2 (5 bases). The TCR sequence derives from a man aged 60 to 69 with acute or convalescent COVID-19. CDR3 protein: CASSYGPSRRSGDTQYF. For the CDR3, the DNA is TGTGCCAGCAGCTATGGTCCTAGCCGCCGCTCGGGAGATACGCAGTATTTT.